A single sample is the source of the 18 T cell receptor beta chains below, sequenced in a study of cytomegalovirus exposure and HLA in healthy donors. 60 Vbeta and 13 Jbeta primers were used in PCR. TCRdb keeps only in-frame clones here, not all; method: immunoSEQ multiplex PCR. Of roughly 100,000 clones in the sample, around 9.6% are singletons; the top ten hold 5.1%. The sample taken for sequencing was PBMCs. The source of these receptors is a man between 50 and 59 years old in good health and CMV-seropositive.

V gene TRBV25-1 combines with J gene TRBJ2-1; 12 bases line up with TRBD2. The CDR3 runs 14 residues. CDR1 and CDR2 (germline): MGHDK, SYGVNS. With V trimmed by 9 bases and J by 8 bases, 8 bases remained unmatched. The CDR3 loop reads CASHLAGGPDEQFF. As DNA, the CDR3 is TGTGCCAGTCATCTAGCGGGAGGGCCGGATGAGCAGTTCTTC.

The chain couples TRBV6-1 to TRBJ1-2; TRBD1 might be the D (5 bases). V lost 6 bases, J lost 8 bases, and 16 bases lay in between. The V gene's germline CDR1 is MNHNS and CDR2 SASEGT. This CDR3 contains 13 residues. The DNA of the CDR3 is TGTGCCAGCAGCCCACTGGGGGGAAGCGGCTACACCTTC. The encoded protein is CASSPLGGSGYTF.

This clone showed up just a few times. V usage is TRBV4-3 and J usage is TRBJ2-5; 10 nucleotides agree with TRBD1. The CDR3 has 15 amino acids. V dropped 4 bases and J dropped 5; count of bases not matched to a gene: 7. Germline CDR1 reads LGHNA; CDR2 reads YSLEER. CDR3 DNA sequence: TGCGCCAGCAGCCTCGGACAGGGGGTACCGGAGACCCAGTACTTC. Translating gives CASSLGQGVPETQYF.

This chain links TRBV11-2 with TRBJ2-7, with 7 bases aligning to TRBD2. V shed 1 base and J 1 base; nucleotides not matched to a gene: 1. Germline assignment: CDR1 SGHAT and CDR2 FQNNGV. The CDR3 runs to 14 residues. This CDR3 is CASSLGGGSYEQYF. The CDR3 bases are TGTGCCAGCAGCTTAGGCGGGGGTTCCTACGAGCAGTACTTC.

This clone was seen a handful of times. The rearrangement joins TRBV7-9 to TRBJ2-1; tentative D call: TRBD2 (6 bases). The CDR3 runs 14 residues. The V and J ends lost 2 bases and 8 bases respectively, with 13 bases between them. Germline CDR1 and CDR2: SEHNR and FQNEAQ (reference sequence). The CDR3 DNA follows: TGTGCCAGCAGCTTATTCGCGGGATTCGATGAGCAGTTCTTC. Protein: CASSLFAGFDEQFF.

This clone was seen more than once but under ten times. The genes are TRBV5-1 and TRBJ2-3; no clear D. The germline V gene encodes CDR1 SGHRS and CDR2 YFSETQ. The CDR3 totals 14 residues. V was clipped by 2 bases and J by 0 bases, with 7 bases between them. The CDR3: CASSLSSSTDTQYF. DNA of the CDR3: TGCGCCAGCAGCTTATCGAGCAGCACAGATACGCAGTATTTT.

The rearrangement links TRBV5-4 to TRBJ2-3; TRBD2 matches 9 bases. CDR1 is SGHNT, CDR2 YYREEE, per germline (reference sequence). The V segment lost 0 bases and the J segment 2 bases; nucleotides outside the gene matches: 10. This CDR3 region has 18 residues. The CDR3, as DNA: TGTGCCAGCAGCTTGGAGCTAGCGGGAACCGCACTCACAGATACGCAGTATTTT. This encodes CASSLELAGTALTDTQYF.

This sequence joins TRBV4-3 and TRBJ2-5, with a tentative D call TRBD2 (5 bases). Germline CDR1 and CDR2: LGHNA and YSLEER. Trimming left V 5 bases short and J 7 bases short, with 14 bases between. The CDR3 runs to 13 residues. In DNA form, the CDR3 reads TGCGCCAGCAGCTCTAACAGCGGCGGGACCCAGTACTTC. It translates to CASSSNSGGTQYF.

This clone was observed a few times. The chain couples TRBV30 to TRBJ1-2; TRBD1 matches at 8 bases. V was pared by 1 base and J by 6 bases, with 7 bases of the junction left unmatched. The CDR3 contains 14 residues. The germline V gene encodes CDR1 GTSNPN and CDR2 SVGIG (reference sequence). DNA for the CDR3: TGTGCCTGGAGTGGTCTGTCAGGGGGCGATGGCTACACCTTC. As protein: CAWSGLSGGDGYTF. The full variable domain, its missing parts supplied by reference TRBV30 and TRBJ1-2, is SQTIHQWPATLVQPVGSPLSLECTVEGTSNPNLYWYRQAAGRGLQLLFYSVGIGQISSEVPQNLSASRPQDRQFILSSKKLLLSDSGFYLCAWSGLSGGDGYTFGSGTRLTVV.

The rearrangement uses TRBV6-1 and TRBJ2-1; 9 bases match TRBD1. J was trimmed by 10 bases and V by 10 bases; bases with no gene match: 11. CDR3 length equals 13 residues. CDR1 and CDR2 from the germline V gene are MNHNS and SASEGT. CDR3 bases: TGTGCCACAGGACAGGGGACCGTTACGGAGCAGTTCTTC. Its translation: CATGQGTVTEQFF.

This chain links TRBV5-4 with TRBJ1-2, with 10 bases matching TRBD1. The CDR3 spans 15 residues. Germline V gene sequence: CDR1 SGHNT, CDR2 YYREEE (reference sequence). J was trimmed by 3 bases and V by 3 bases; bases with no gene match: 5. CDR3 loop: CASSSRQGADYGYTF. For the CDR3, the DNA is TGTGCCAGCAGCTCACGACAGGGGGCGGACTATGGCTACACCTTC.

This sequence joins TRBV7-2 and TRBJ2-1; 10 bases align to TRBD1. V gave up 4 bases and J gave up 9 bases; unmatched junction bases: 3. Germline CDR1 SGHTA, CDR2 FQGNSA. This CDR3 has 13 amino acids. The CDR3 is CASSWDRGGEQFF. The CDR3 region has the DNA TGTGCCAGCAGCTGGGACAGGGGAGGTGAGCAGTTCTTC.

V gene TRBV12-5 combines with J gene TRBJ1-2; D is uncertain. CDR3 length equals 13 residues. Germline CDR1 LGHNT, CDR2 FRNRAP. V was clipped by 2 bases and J by 4 bases, with 8 bases between them. CDR3 in amino acids: CASGLWPGYGYTF. As DNA, the CDR3 is TGTGCTAGTGGTTTGTGGCCAGGCTATGGCTACACCTTC.

The rearrangement links TRBV28 to TRBJ1-5, with 7 bases lining up with TRBD1. V trimming: 2 bases; J trimming: 5 bases; junction bases outside the gene matches: 3. CDR3 size: 14 residues. CDR1 and CDR2 from the germline V gene are MDHEN and SYDVKM. The CDR3 region is CASSLDREDQPQHF. For the CDR3, the DNA is TGTGCCAGCAGTTTAGACAGGGAGGATCAGCCCCAGCATTTT.

The chain links TRBV18 to TRBJ2-1; no clear D gene. The CDR3 has 13 amino acids. Germline V CDR1 and CDR2: KGHSH, LQKENI. Between the trimmed V and J ends, which lost 1 base and 5 bases, there was a span of 6 bases. The CDR3 nucleotides read TGTGCCAGCTCACCACAAAGCGACAATGAGCAGTTCTTC. Its translation: CASSPQSDNEQFF.

The chain carries TRBV5-6 and TRBJ1-4; no clear D gene. Germline V gene lookup returns CDR1 SGHDT and CDR2 YYEEEE. The CDR3 length is 13 residues. V lost 1 base to trimming and J lost 5 bases, with 6 bases between them. The CDR3 is CASSLTENEKLFF. The DNA for the CDR3 is TGTGCCAGCAGCTTGACGGAGAATGAAAAACTGTTTTTT. The complete variable domain, with remaining parts taken from reference TRBV5-6 and TRBJ1-4, reads DAGVTQSPTHLIKTRGQQVTLRCSPKSGHDTVSWYQQALGQGPQFIFQYYEEEERQRGNFPDRFSGHQFPNYSSELNVNALLLGDSALYLCASSLTENEKLFFGSGTQLSVL.

This clone turned up a few times. The gene calls are TRBV5-4 and TRBJ1-5, with 7 positions matching TRBD1. V shed 1 base and J 2 bases; nucleotides not matched to a gene: 6. This CDR3 spans 16 amino acids. Germline V lookup: CDR1 SGHNT, CDR2 YYREEE (reference sequence). DNA for the CDR3: TGTGCCAGCAGCTTGACAGGGGACCGTGGCAATCAGCCCCAGCATTTT. Protein sequence: CASSLTGDRGNQPQHF.

The chain links TRBV5-6 to TRBJ1-4; TRBD1 aligns across 9 bases. CDR1 SGHDT and CDR2 YYEEEE come from the germline V gene. The ends lost 4 bases at V and 7 bases at J; junction bases unmatched: 5. The CDR3 is 14 amino acids. CDR3 loop: CASSPATGGEKLFF. In nucleotides, the CDR3 is TGTGCCAGCAGCCCGGCGACAGGGGGTGAAAAACTGTTTTTT.